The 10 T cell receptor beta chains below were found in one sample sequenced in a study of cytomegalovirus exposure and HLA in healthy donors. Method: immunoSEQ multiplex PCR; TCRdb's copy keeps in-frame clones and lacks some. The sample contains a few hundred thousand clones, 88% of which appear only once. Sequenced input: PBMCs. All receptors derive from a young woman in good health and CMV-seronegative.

CDR3 DNA sequence: TGTGCCAGCAATAGCGGGAGGGTCTCCTACGAGCAGTACTTC. Amino acid sequence: CASNSGRVSYEQYF. V is TRBV6-1 and J is TRBJ2-7; 11 positions agree with TRBD2. This CDR3 has 14 amino acids. Trimming took 7 bases from V and 0 from J; bases not matched to a gene: 2. The germline gives CDR1 MNHNS, CDR2 SASEGT.

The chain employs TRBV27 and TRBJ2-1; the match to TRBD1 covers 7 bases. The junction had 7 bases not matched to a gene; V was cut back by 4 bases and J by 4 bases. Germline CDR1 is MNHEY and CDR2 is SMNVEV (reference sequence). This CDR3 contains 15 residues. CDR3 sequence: CASSSPGRGYNEQFF. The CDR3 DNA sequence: TGTGCCAGCAGTTCCCCCGGCAGGGGGTACAATGAGCAGTTCTTC.

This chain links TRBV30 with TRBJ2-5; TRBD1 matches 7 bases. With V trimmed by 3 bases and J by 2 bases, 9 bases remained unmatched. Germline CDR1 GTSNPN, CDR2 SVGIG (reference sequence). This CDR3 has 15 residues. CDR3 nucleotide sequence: TGTGCCTGGAGCGCGCACCTGACAGGGCAAGAGACCCAGTACTTC. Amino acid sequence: CAWSAHLTGQETQYF.

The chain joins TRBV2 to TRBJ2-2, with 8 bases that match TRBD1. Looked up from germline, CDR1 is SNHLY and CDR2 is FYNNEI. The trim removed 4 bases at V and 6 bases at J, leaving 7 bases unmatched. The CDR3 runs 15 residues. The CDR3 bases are TGTGCCAGCAGTGCCCAGGGGGCGTTCGCCGGGGAGCTGTTTTTT. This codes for CASSAQGAFAGELFF.

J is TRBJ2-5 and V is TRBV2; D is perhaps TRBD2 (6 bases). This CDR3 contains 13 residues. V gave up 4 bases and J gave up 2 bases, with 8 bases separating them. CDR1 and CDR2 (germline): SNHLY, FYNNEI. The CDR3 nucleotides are TGTGCCAGCAGTGTGGGGACTCAAGAGACCCAGTACTTC. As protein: CASSVGTQETQYF.

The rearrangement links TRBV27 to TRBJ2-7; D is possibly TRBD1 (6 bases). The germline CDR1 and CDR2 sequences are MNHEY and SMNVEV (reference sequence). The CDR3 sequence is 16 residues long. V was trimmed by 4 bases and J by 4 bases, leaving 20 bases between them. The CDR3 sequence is CASSSQGLHYSYEQYF. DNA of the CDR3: TGTGCCAGCAGTTCTCAGGGGTTACACTATTCGTACGAGCAGTACTTC.

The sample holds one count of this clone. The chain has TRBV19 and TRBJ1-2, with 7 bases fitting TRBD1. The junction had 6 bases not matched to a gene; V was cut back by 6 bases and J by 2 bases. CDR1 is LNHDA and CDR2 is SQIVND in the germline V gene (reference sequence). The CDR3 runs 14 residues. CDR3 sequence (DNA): TGTGCCAGTAGACCCCAACAGGGGAACTATGGCTACACCTTC. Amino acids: CASRPQQGNYGYTF.

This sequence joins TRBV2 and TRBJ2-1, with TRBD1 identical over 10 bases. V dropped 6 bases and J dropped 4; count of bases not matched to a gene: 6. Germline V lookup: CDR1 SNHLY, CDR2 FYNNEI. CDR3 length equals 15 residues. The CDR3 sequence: CASRLGTGVYNEQFF. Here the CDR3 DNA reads TGTGCCAGCAGACTCGGGACAGGGGTATACAATGAGCAGTTCTTC.

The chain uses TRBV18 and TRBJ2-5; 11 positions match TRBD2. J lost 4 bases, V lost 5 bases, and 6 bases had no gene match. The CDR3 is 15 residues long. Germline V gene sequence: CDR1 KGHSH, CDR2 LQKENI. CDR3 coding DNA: TGTGCCAGCTCATCGAGACTAGCGGGAATAGAGACCCAGTACTTC. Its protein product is CASSSRLAGIETQYF.

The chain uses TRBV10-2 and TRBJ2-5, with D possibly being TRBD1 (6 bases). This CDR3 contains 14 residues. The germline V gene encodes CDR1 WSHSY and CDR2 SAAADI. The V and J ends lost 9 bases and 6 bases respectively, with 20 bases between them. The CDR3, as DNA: TGCGCCAGTTCTTTGGAACAGGGTCGGCAGACCCAGTACTTC. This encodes CASSLEQGRQTQYF.